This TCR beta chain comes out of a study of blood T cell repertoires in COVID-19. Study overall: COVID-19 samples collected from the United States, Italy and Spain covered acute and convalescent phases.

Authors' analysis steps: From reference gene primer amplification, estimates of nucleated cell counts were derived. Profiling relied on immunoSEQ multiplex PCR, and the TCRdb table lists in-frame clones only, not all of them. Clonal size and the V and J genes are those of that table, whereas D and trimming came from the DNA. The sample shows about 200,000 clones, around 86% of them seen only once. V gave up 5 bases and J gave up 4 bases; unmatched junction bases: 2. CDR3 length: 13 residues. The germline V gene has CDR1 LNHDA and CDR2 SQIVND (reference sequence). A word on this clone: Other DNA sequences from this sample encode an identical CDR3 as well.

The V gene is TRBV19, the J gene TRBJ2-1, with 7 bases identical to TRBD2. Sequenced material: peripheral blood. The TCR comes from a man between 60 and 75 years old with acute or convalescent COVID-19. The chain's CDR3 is CASSSGGYNEQFF. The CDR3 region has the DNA TGTGCCAGTAGTTCGGGGGGATACAATGAGCAGTTCTTC. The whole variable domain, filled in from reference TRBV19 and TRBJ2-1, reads DGGITQSPKYLFRKEGQNVTLSCEQNLNHDAMYWYRQDPGQGLRLIYYSQIVNDFQKGDIAEGYSVSREKKESFPLTVTSAQKNPTAFYLCASSSGGYNEQFFGPGTRLTVL.